Listed here are 15 T cell receptor beta chains from one sample, sequenced in a study of beta chain features in type 1 diabetes (dated by TCRdb to 2017 to 2018). General findings and caveats noted by the study authors: In all four CD4+ subsets, TCRB CDR3 length was moderately but significantly shorter in type 1 diabetes patients.

Library preparation was by the immunoSEQ multiplex PCR assay. The High Capacity cDNA Reverse Transcription Kit was used to reverse transcribe all of the isolated RNA, meaning that expressed TCRB transcripts were what got sequenced. Imported from immuneACCESS, the table was reduced by TCRdb to in-frame sequences with V and J called. These copies leave out some clones; in studies compared against another copy, an unresolved V gene accounts for under half, and the cause of the remainder is not known. The sample records 150,000 to 170,000 clones, around 10% of which are singletons. Of the sample, roughly 0.5% is held by the ten largest clones. Their recognized antigens are unknown. The sample taken for sequencing was central memory CD4+ T cells from blood. The origin of the receptors is a young man with type 1 diabetes.

The V gene is TRBV5-1, the J gene TRBJ2-1; possible D gene TRBD2, 6 bases. V was trimmed by 3 bases and J by 4 bases, leaving 14 bases between them. This CDR3 contains 15 residues. Germline V gene lookup returns CDR1 SGHRS and CDR2 YFSETQ. CDR3 in DNA: TGCGCCAGCAGCTGGGACTCTACGAAATACAATGAGCAGTTCTTC. Protein sequence: CASSWDSTKYNEQFF.

This chain links TRBV7-2 with TRBJ1-2; D perhaps matches TRBD1 (6 bases). The germline V and J ends were trimmed by 6 bases and 2 bases, with 10 bases remaining between them. The CDR3 is 13 residues long. Germline assignment: CDR1 SGHTA and CDR2 FQGNSA. CDR3 nucleotide sequence: TGTGCCAGCAGTTCCGGGACAAACTATGGCTACACCTTC. It translates to CASSSGTNYGYTF.

The CDR3 sequence is CASSLGQGVRAFF. CDR3 nucleotide sequence: TGTGCCAGCAGCCTCGGACAGGGGGTGCGAGCTTTCTTT. The gene calls are TRBV7-2 and TRBJ1-1, with TRBD1 matching 10 bases. Germline values: CDR1 SGHTA, CDR2 FQGNSA. The V segment lost 5 bases and the J segment 10 bases; nucleotides outside the gene matches: 7. CDR3 length equals 13 residues.

The chain has TRBV28 and TRBJ1-1; possible D gene TRBD1, 6 bases. The CDR3 is 12 amino acids. Germline V gene data show CDR1 as MDHEN and CDR2 as SYDVKM. The ends were cut back, 4 bases at V and 8 bases at J, with 11 bases in the middle. DNA for the CDR3: TGTGCCAGCAGTTCGACAGGAATAGAAGCTTTCTTT. This translates into CASSSTGIEAFF.

The CDR3 nucleotides are TGCAGCGTTGAAAGGCGGGGCAGGAACACTGAAGCTTTCTTT. Translated, it gives CSVERRGRNTEAFF. The chain has TRBV29-1 and TRBJ1-1; tentative D call: TRBD1 (5 bases). Looked up from germline, CDR1 is SQVTM and CDR2 is ANQGSEA. V was cut by 2 bases and J by 1 base, with 11 bases left in between. This CDR3 is built from 14 residues.

This clone has only a few counts. This chain uses TRBV16 with TRBJ1-5; D not certain. V lost 4 bases to trimming and J lost 9 bases, with 10 bases between them. Germline V gene sequence: CDR1 KGHSY, CDR2 FQNENV. This CDR3 comprises 12 residues. CDR3 in DNA: TGTGCCAGCAGCCCTAACCTAGGGCCCCAGCATTTT. Its protein is CASSPNLGPQHF. Looking up the rest from reference TRBV16 and TRBJ1-5 gives the full variable domain: GEEVAQTPKHLVRGEGQKAKLYCAPIKGHSYVFWYQQVLKNEFKFLISFQNENVFDETGMPKERFSAKCLPNSPCSLEIQATKLEDSAVYFCASSPNLGPQHFGDGTRLSIL.

The J gene is TRBJ1-1, the V gene TRBV9, with D perhaps matching TRBD1 (6 bases). This CDR3 is built from 15 residues. V was clipped by 3 bases and J by 6 bases, with 18 bases between them. The germline gives CDR1 SGDLS, CDR2 YYNGEE. The CDR3 region has the DNA TGTGCCAGCAGCGAAAACCTACAGGGAAGGGCTGAAGCTTTCTTT. It yields the protein CASSENLQGRAEAFF.

This sequence joins TRBV29-1 and TRBJ2-1; TRBD2 aligns across 10 bases. V gave up 0 bases and J gave up 0 bases; unmatched junction bases: 11. CDR1 is SQVTM, CDR2 ANQGSEA, per germline. This CDR3 is built from 19 residues. The CDR3 DNA sequence: TGCAGCGTTGAAGATGCAACTAGCGGGAACAGGGGCTCCTACAATGAGCAGTTCTTC. As protein: CSVEDATSGNRGSYNEQFF.

This clone was counted only a few times. The CDR3 protein is CASSPPGQGADNEQFF. DNA of the CDR3: TGTGCCAGCTCACCACCGGGACAGGGGGCGGATAATGAGCAGTTCTTC. The genes are TRBV18 and TRBJ2-1; 12 bases line up with TRBD1. The germline V gene has CDR1 KGHSH and CDR2 LQKENI. The CDR3 is 16 amino acids. V lost 0 bases to trimming and J lost 7 bases; unmatched junction nucleotides: 4. The full variable domain, in which reference TRBV18 and TRBJ2-1 provide the parts outside the CDR3, is NAGVMQNPRHLVRRRGQEARLRCSPMKGHSHVYWYRQLPEEGLKFMVYLQKENIIDESGMPKERFSAEFPKEGPSILRIQQVVRGDSAAYFCASSPPGQGADNEQFFGPGTRLTVL.

This rearrangement joins TRBV2 to TRBJ2-5; the D gene is possibly TRBD1 (6 bases). The germline CDR1 and CDR2 sequences are SNHLY and FYNNEI. The CDR3 is made up of 13 amino acids. With 10 bases removed from V and 5 bases from J, the gap between germline ends came to 17 bases. The CDR3 sequence: CANAQGTGETQYF. The CDR3 nucleotides are TGTGCCAACGCCCAGGGAACAGGGGAGACCCAGTACTTC.

A few counts support this clone. J is TRBJ1-2 and V is TRBV6-4; D is undetermined. V was cut by 0 bases and J by 8 bases, with 7 bases left in between. CDR1 and CDR2 (germline): MRHNA, SNTAGT. This CDR3 is built from 12 residues. The CDR3 here is CASSDSAGGYTF. The CDR3 bases are TGTGCCAGCAGTGACTCGGCGGGCGGCTACACCTTC.

The chain employs TRBV6-6 and TRBJ1-5, with D possibly TRBD1 on 5 matching bases. Looked up from germline, CDR1 is MNHNY and CDR2 is SVGAGI (reference sequence). V lost 6 bases and J 11 bases, leaving 14 bases between the germline ends. This CDR3 comprises 12 residues. CDR3 sequence reads: CASRGTGDAQHF. CDR3 in DNA: TGTGCCAGCAGGGGGACGGGGGACGCCCAGCATTTT.

The V call is TRBV7-9, the J call TRBJ1-1, with unresolved D. This CDR3 region has 11 residues. Germline V gives CDR1 SEHNR, CDR2 FQNEAQ (reference sequence). Trimming shortened V by 3 bases and J by 10 bases, and 9 bases separated the two germline ends. The chain's CDR3 is CASSFDYAAFF. CDR3 nucleotide sequence: TGTGCCAGCAGCTTCGACTATGCAGCTTTCTTT.

As for this clone: At one end, the junction sequence differs from germline, possibly due to a read error. The chain combines TRBV27 with TRBJ2-3; D gene ambiguous. The V gene's germline CDR1 is MNHEY and CDR2 SMNVEV (reference sequence). CDR3 size: 13 residues. The CDR3 nucleotides read TGTGCCAGCGGTTTTAAGAGGACAGATACGCAGTATTTT. Amino acids: CASGFKRTDTQYF.

This clone was observed a handful of times. J is TRBJ2-7 and V is TRBV28; D may be TRBD2 (5 bases). This CDR3 comprises 13 residues. CDR1 MDHEN and CDR2 SYDVKM come from the germline V gene. The germline V and J ends were trimmed by 6 bases and 6 bases, with 15 bases remaining between them. The CDR3 reads CASRINGVSEQYF. The CDR3 coding sequence is TGTGCCAGCAGAATAAACGGGGTTAGCGAGCAGTACTTC.